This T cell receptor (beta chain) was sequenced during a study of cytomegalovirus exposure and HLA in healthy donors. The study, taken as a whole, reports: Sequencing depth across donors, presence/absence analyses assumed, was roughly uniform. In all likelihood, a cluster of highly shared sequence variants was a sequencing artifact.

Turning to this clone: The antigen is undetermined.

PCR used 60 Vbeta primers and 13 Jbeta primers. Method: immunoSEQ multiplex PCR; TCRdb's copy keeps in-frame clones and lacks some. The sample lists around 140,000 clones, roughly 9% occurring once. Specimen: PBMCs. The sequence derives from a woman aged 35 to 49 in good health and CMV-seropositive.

The CDR3 bases are TGTGCCAGTAGTTCTAGGGGGACAGGGGAGGGCTATGGCTACACCTTC. Translating it yields CASSSRGTGEGYGYTF. The V call is TRBV19, the J call TRBJ1-2; TRBD1 matches at 10 bases. The CDR3 is 16 amino acids. The V segment lost 5 bases and the J segment 4 bases; nucleotides outside the gene matches: 10. From germline, CDR1 is LNHDA and CDR2 SQIVND (reference sequence).